This TCR beta chain was sequenced during a study of T cell changes during pregnancy in multiple sclerosis (dated by TCRdb to the late 2010s). About the study as a whole: The study examined how the T cell repertoire changed over the course of pregnancy in women with multiple sclerosis.

With respect to this clone: Its antigen remains undetermined. No base qualities exist here, and no much larger clone lies one base off it.

Library preparation used the immunoSEQ multiplex PCR assay. Entries here come from immuneACCESS through TCRdb and include only in-frame sequences with V and J called. Some clones fail to appear in such tables; in the studies checked, an unresolved V gene covers under half of the shortfall, and the cause of the remainder is unknown. Present in this sample are 70,000 or so clones, about nine tenths of which were seen just once. Of the sample, roughly 0.7% falls within the top ten clones. This clonotype originated in a female donor in good health, enrolled as a control in a pregnancy study. This specimen consisted of peripheral blood, obtained in the third trimester of pregnancy.

The sequenced DNA is TGTGCCAGCTCACCCATCGCAGGACAGGTCAACTATGGCTACACCTTC. Translated, this is CASSPIAGQVNYGYTF. This chain joins TRBV18 to TRBJ1-2, and 7 junction bases match TRBD1. Reading from cysteine to phenylalanine, the CDR3 counts 16 amino acids. The retained sequence is limited to the CDR3, 48 bases, with the frame set at the first base. The germline V gene gives CDR1 as KGHSH and CDR2 as LQKENI. The V end gives up 3 bases and the J end 2 bases, leaving 9 bases in the junction not matched to a gene.